The clone carrying this T cell receptor beta chain has a count of ten or more. What it recognizes is unknown. V gave up 2 bases and J gave up 2 bases, with 17 bases separating them. Per germline, CDR1 SGHKS and CDR2 YYEKEE (reference sequence). The CDR3 length is 17 residues. TCRdb re-called the RT-PCR reads through MiXCR, storing one row per CDR3 protein. The sample carries about 520,000 distinct CDR3 sequences, under 8.5% recorded once. These data come from a study of response to subunit inactivated influenza vaccine. Study-wide points: The authors offered the suggestion that each seasonal influenza vaccination recruits few new T cells.

This chain uses TRBV5-5 with TRBJ2-4; tentative D call: TRBD1 (5 bases). The material sequenced was PBMCs from blood, taken about 24 months after vaccination. This TCR came from a man aged 50 to 69 who received an inactivated influenza vaccine. CDR3: CASSLPREKGTKNIQYF. CDR3 DNA sequence: TGTGCCAGCAGCTTACCCAGGGAAAAAGGGACCAAAAACATTCAGTACTTC.